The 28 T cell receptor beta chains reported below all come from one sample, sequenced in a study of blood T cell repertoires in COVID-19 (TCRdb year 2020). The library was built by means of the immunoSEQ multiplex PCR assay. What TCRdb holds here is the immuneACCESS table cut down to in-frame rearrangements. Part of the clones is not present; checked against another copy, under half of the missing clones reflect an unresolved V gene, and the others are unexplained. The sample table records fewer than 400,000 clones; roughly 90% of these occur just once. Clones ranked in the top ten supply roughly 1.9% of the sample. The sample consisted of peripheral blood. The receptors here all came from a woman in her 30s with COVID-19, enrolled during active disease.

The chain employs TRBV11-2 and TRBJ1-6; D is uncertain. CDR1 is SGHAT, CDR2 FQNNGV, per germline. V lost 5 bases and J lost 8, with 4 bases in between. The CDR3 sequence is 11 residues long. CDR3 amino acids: CASSLDSPLHF. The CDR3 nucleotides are TGTGCCAGCAGCCTTGATTCACCCCTCCACTTT.

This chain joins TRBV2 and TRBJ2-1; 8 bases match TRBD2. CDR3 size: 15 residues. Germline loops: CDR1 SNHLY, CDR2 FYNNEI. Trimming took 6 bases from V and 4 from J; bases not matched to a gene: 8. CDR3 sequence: CASSSEPGGYNEQFF. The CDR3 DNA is TGTGCCAGCAGCTCAGAACCGGGGGGGTACAATGAGCAGTTCTTC.

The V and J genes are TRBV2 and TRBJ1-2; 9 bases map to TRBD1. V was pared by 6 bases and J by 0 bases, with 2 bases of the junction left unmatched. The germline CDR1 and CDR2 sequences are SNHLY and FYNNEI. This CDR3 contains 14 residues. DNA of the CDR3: TGTGCCAGCAGAGGACAGGGGACTAACTATGGCTACACCTTC. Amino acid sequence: CASRGQGTNYGYTF.

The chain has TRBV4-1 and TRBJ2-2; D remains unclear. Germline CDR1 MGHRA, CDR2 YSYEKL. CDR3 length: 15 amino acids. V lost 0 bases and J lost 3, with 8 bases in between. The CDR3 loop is CASSQERRYTGELFF. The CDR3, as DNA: TGCGCCAGCAGCCAAGAAAGGAGATACACCGGGGAGCTGTTTTTT.

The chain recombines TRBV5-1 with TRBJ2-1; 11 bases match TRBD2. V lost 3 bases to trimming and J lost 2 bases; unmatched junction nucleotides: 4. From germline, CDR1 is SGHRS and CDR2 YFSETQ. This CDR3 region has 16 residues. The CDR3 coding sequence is TGCGCCAGCAGCTCACCGGGACTAGCGGCCTACAATGAGCAGTTCTTC. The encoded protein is CASSSPGLAAYNEQFF.

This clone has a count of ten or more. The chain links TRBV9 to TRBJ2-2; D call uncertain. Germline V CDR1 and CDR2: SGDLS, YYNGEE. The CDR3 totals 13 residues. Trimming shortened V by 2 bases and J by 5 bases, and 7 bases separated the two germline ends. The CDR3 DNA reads TGTGCCAGCAGCGTTCGGGTTACCGGGGAGCTGTTTTTT. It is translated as CASSVRVTGELFF.

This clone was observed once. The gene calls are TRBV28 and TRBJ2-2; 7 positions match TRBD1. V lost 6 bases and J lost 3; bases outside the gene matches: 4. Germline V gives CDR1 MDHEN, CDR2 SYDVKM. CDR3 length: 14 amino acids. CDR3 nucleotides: TGTGCCAGCAGCTTGGGACAGTACACCGGGGAGCTGTTTTTT. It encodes CASSLGQYTGELFF.

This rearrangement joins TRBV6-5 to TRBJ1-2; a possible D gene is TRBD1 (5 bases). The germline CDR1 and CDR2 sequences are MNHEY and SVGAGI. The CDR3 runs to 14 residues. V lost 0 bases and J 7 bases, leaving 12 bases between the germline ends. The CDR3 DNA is TGTGCCAGCAGTTACTCGCAAAGGGACTCTGGCTACACCTTC. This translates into CASSYSQRDSGYTF.

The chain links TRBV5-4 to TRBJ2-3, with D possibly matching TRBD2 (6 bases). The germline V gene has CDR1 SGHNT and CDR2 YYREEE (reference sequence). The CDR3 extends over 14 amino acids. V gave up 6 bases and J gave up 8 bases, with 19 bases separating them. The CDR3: CASTGTPASGTQYF. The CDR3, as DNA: TGTGCCAGCACGGGGACTCCAGCATCCGGTACGCAGTATTTT.

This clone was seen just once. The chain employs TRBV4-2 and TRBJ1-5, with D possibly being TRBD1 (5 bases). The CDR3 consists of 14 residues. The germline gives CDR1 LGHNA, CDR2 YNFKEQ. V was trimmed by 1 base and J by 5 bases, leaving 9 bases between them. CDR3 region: CASSQGQNYQPQHF. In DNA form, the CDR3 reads TGTGCCAGCAGCCAAGGACAGAACTATCAGCCCCAGCATTTT.

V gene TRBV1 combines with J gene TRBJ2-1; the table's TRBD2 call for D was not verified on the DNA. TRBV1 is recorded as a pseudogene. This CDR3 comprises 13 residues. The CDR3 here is CTSLPGGPYEQFF. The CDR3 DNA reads TGCACCAGTTTACCGGGGGGGCCGTATGAGCAGTTCTTC.

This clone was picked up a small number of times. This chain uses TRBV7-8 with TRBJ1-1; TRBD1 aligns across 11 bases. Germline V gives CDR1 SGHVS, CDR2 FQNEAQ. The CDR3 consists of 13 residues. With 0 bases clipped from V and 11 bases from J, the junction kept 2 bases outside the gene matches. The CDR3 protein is CASSLAGQGAAFF. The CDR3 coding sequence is TGTGCCAGCAGCTTAGCTGGACAGGGGGCGGCTTTCTTT.

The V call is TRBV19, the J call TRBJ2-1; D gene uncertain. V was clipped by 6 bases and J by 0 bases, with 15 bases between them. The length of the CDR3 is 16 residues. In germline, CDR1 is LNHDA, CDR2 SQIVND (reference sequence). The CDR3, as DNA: TGTGCCAGTAGCACCCTCTCCCAGTTCTCCTACAATGAGCAGTTCTTC. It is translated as CASSTLSQFSYNEQFF. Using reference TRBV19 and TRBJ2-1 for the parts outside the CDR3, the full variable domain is DGGITQSPKYLFRKEGQNVTLSCEQNLNHDAMYWYRQDPGQGLRLIYYSQIVNDFQKGDIAEGYSVSREKKESFPLTVTSAQKNPTAFYLCASSTLSQFSYNEQFFGPGTRLTVL.

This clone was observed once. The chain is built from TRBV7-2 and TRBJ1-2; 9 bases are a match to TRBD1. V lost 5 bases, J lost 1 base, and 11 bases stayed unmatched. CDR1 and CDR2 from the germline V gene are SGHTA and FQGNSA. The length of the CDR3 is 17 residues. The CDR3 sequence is CASSPGDRGDNNYGYTF. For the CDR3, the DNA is TGTGCCAGCAGCCCTGGAGACAGGGGGGATAATAACTATGGCTACACCTTC. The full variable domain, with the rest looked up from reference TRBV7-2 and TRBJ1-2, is GAGVSQSPSNKVTEKGKDVELRCDPISGHTALYWYRQSLGQGLEFLIYFQGNSAPDKSGLPSDRFSAERTGGSVSTLTIQRTQQEDSAVYLCASSPGDRGDNNYGYTFGSGTRLTVV.

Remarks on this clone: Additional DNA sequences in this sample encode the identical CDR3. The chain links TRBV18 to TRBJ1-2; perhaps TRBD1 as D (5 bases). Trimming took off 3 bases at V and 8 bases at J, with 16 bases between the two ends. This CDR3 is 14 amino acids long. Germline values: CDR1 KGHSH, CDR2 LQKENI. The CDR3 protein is CASSPGQGAVGYTF. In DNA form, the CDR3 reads TGTGCCAGCTCACCTGGTCAAGGGGCTGTCGGCTACACCTTC.

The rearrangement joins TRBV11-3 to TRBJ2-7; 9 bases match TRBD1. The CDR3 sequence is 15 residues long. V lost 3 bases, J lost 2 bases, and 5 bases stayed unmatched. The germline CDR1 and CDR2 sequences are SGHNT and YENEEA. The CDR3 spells CASSFPGQGTYEQYF. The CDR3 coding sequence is TGTGCCAGCAGCTTCCCCGGACAGGGGACCTACGAGCAGTACTTC.

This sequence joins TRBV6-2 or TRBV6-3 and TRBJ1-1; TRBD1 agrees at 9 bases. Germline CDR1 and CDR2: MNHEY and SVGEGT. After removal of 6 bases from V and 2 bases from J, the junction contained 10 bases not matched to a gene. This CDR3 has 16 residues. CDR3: CASSLGTGLGNTEAFF. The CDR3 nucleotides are TGTGCCAGCAGCCTAGGGACAGGGCTGGGAAACACTGAAGCTTTCTTT.

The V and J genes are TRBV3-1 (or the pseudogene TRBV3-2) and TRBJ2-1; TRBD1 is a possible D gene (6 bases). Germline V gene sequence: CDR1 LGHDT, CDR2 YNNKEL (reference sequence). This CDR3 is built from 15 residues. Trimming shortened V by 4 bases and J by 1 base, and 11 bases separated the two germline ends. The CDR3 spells CASSPQGKSYNEQFF. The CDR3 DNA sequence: TGTGCCAGCAGCCCACAGGGTAAGTCCTACAATGAGCAGTTCTTC.

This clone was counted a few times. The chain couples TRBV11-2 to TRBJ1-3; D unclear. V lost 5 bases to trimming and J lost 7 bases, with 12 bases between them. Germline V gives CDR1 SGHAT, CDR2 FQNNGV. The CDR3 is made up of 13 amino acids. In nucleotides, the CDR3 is TGTGCCAGCAGCCTTTTCGGAGCGAACACCATATATTTT. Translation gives CASSLFGANTIYF.

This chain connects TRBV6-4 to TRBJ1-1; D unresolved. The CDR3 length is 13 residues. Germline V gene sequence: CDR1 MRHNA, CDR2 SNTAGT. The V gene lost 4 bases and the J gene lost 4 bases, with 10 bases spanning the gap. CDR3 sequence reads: CASSGQRGTEAFF. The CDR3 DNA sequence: TGTGCCAGCAGTGGACAACGGGGCACTGAAGCTTTCTTT.

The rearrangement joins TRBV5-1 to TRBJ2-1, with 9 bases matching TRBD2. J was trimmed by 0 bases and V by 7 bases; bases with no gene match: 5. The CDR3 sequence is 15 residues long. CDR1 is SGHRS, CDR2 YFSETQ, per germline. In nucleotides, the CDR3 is TGCGCCAGCTCCTGGACTAGCGACTCCTACAATGAGCAGTTCTTC. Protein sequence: CASSWTSDSYNEQFF. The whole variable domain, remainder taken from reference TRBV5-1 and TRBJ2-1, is KAGVTQTPRYLIKTRGQQVTLSCSPISGHRSVSWYQQTPGQGLQFLFEYFSETQRNKGNFPGRFSGRQFSNSRSEMNVSTLELGDSALYLCASSWTSDSYNEQFFGPGTRLTVL.

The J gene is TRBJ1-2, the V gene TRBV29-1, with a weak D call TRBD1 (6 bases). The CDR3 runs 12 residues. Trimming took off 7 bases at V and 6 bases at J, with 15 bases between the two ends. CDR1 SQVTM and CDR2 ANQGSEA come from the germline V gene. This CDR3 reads CSGGPSTDGYTF. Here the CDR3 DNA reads TGCAGCGGGGGGCCCTCGACAGATGGCTACACCTTC.

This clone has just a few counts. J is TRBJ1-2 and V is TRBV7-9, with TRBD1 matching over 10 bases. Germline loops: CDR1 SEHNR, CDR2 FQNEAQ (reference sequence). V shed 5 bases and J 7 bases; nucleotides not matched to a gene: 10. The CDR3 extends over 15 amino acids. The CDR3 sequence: CASSTGQGEGIGYTF. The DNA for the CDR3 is TGTGCCAGCAGCACCGGACAGGGGGAAGGCATTGGCTACACCTTC.

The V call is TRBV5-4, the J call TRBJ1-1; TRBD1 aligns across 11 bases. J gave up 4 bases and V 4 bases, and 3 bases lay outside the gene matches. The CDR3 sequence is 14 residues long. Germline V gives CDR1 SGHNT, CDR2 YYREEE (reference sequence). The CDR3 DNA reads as TGTGCCAGCAGCATCGGGACAGGGGGCACTGAAGCTTTCTTT. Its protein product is CASSIGTGGTEAFF.

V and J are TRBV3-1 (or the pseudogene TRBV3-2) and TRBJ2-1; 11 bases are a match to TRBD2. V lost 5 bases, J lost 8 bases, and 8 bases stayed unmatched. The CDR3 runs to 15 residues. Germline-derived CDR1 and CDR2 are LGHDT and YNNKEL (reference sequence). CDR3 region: CASSVTSGGIDEQFF. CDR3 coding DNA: TGTGCCAGCAGCGTAACTAGCGGGGGTATAGATGAGCAGTTCTTC.

CDR3 coding DNA: TGTGCCTGGGTACCTCGGACAGGGGCAGCTTTCTTT. It specifies CAWVPRTGAAFF. V gene TRBV30 combines with J gene TRBJ1-1, with 9 bases that match TRBD1. The CDR3 totals 12 residues. Germline V CDR1 and CDR2: GTSNPN, SVGIG (reference sequence). Unmatched junction bases numbered 8, after V lost 5 bases and J lost 10 bases. Filled out from reference TRBV30 and TRBJ1-1, the complete variable domain reads SQTIHQWPATLVQPVGSPLSLECTVEGTSNPNLYWYRQAAGRGLQLLFYSVGIGQISSEVPQNLSASRPQDRQFILSSKKLLLSDSGFYLCAWVPRTGAAFFGQGTRLTVV.

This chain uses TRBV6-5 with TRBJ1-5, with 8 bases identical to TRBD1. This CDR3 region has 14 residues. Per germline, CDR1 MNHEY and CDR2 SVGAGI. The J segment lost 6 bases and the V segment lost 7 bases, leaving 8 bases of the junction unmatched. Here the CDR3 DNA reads TGTGCCAGCATTCTACAGGGGGGGAGTCAGCCCCAGCATTTT. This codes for CASILQGGSQPQHF.

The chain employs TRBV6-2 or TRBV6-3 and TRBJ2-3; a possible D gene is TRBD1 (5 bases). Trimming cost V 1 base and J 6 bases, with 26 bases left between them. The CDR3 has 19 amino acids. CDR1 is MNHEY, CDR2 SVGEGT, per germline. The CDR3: CASSYYLTPGNAEWDTQYF. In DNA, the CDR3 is TGTGCCAGCAGTTACTACCTTACGCCAGGGAATGCTGAGTGGGATACGCAGTATTTT.